This entry lists 17 T cell receptor beta chains sequenced from one sample in a study of response to subunit inactivated influenza vaccine. TCRdb re-called the RT-PCR reads through MiXCR, storing one row per CDR3 protein. The profile shows 590,000 or so distinct CDR3 sequences, 14% of them singletons. Sample: PBMCs from blood, taken 14 days before vaccination. The receptors were gathered from a man aged 50 to 60 who received an inactivated influenza vaccine.

This clonotype was found a few times. The V call is TRBV12-3 or TRBV12-4, the J call TRBJ2-1, with TRBD2 as a possible D gene (5 bases). This CDR3 has 14 amino acids. V gave up 3 bases and J gave up 14 bases, with 20 bases separating them. CDR3 sequence reads: CASSFRPGTSFKFF. In nucleotides, the CDR3 is TGTGCCAGCAGTTTTAGGCCCGGTACTAGTTTTAAGTTCTTC.

The chain uses TRBV21-1 and TRBJ2-4; no check of the table's D call, TRBD1, against the DNA was made. TRBV21-1 is a documented pseudogene. The CDR3 is 17 residues long. CDR3 amino acids: CASSSTWGGRRRNIQYF. The CDR3 DNA follows: TGTGCCAGCAGCAGCACGTGGGGGGGGCGGAGGAGAAACATTCAGTACTTC.

The chain recombines TRBV12-3 or TRBV12-4 with TRBJ2-5, with 8 bases that match TRBD1. J lost 1 base, V lost 6 bases, and 4 bases had no gene match. The CDR3 runs to 14 residues. CDR3 in amino acids: CASRRDRSQETQYF. CDR3 nucleotide sequence: TGTGCCAGCAGGAGGGACAGGAGCCAAGAGACCCAGTACTTC.

There are a few counts of this clonotype. J is TRBJ2-5 and V is TRBV11-2, with a weak D call TRBD2 (6 bases). CDR3 length: 16 amino acids. With 0 bases removed from V and 2 bases from J, the gap between germline ends came to 13 bases. CDR1 and CDR2 from the germline V gene are SGHAT and FQNNGV. The CDR3 sequence is CASSLDGGTVQETQYF. The CDR3 coding sequence is TGTGCCAGCAGCTTAGATGGGGGGACCGTTCAAGAGACCCAGTACTTC.

This clonotype has only a few counts. The gene calls are TRBV12-3 or TRBV12-4 and TRBJ2-7, with TRBD1 identical over 9 bases. This CDR3 comprises 15 residues. Trimming removed 2 bases from V and 2 bases from J; junction bases left unmatched: 4. The CDR3 sequence: CASSLPDRGTYEQYF. The CDR3 region has the DNA TGTGCCAGCAGTTTACCGGACAGGGGAACCTACGAGCAGTACTTC.

The V gene is TRBV5-1, the J gene TRBJ1-4; weak D call: TRBD1 (5 bases). Germline V CDR1 and CDR2: SGHRS, YFSETQ. The CDR3 is 16 residues long. V was cut by 2 bases and J by 2 bases, with 13 bases left in between. CDR3 protein: CASSFLGRGTNEKLFF. DNA for the CDR3: TGCGCCAGCAGCTTCCTGGGGCGAGGGACTAATGAAAAACTGTTTTTT.

At least ten counts were recorded for this clonotype. The chain uses TRBV28 and TRBJ1-6; D gene unclear. Germline CDR1 is MDHEN and CDR2 is SYDVKM. The V gene lost 4 bases and the J gene lost 14 bases, with 18 bases spanning the gap. The CDR3 length is 14 residues. CDR3 coding DNA: TGTGCCAGCAGTTCGCCCGAAATAACTGGCACCCTCCACTTT. Its protein is CASSSPEITGTLHF.

This clonotype came up a few times. This rearrangement joins TRBV5-5 to TRBJ1-6; 10 nucleotides line up with TRBD1. This CDR3 is 17 amino acids long. The J segment lost 7 bases and the V segment lost 0 bases, leaving 7 bases of the junction unmatched. The germline CDR1 and CDR2 sequences are SGHKS and YYEKEE (reference sequence). The CDR3 bases are TGTGCCAGCAGCTTGGAGAGACAGGGGGCATGGAATTCACCCCTCCACTTT. Translated: CASSLERQGAWNSPLHF.

The genes are TRBV18 and TRBJ2-3; TRBD1 matches 7 bases. Germline V CDR1 and CDR2: KGHSH, LQKENI. With V trimmed by 3 bases and J by 4 bases, 4 bases remained unmatched. CDR3 length: 14 residues. CDR3 DNA: TGTGCCAGCTCACCCAAAACAGGGGCAGATACGCAGTATTTT. Protein product: CASSPKTGADTQYF.

This clonotype was observed a few times. As DNA, the CDR3 is TGCGCCAGCAGCTCCGGACAGCCCTCTGGGGCCAACGTCCTGACTTTC. Translating gives CASSSGQPSGANVLTF. The J gene is TRBJ2-6, the V gene TRBV5-1; D possibly corresponds to TRBD1 (6 bases). V lost 3 bases and J lost 0, with 10 bases in between. The CDR3 is 16 residues long. CDR1 and CDR2 (germline): SGHRS, YFSETQ.

The J gene is TRBJ1-5, the V gene TRBV6-2 or TRBV6-3; D gene ambiguous. Germline V lookup: CDR1 MNHEY, CDR2 SVGEGT. The length of the CDR3 is 13 residues. The V end was cut by 7 bases, the J end by 4 bases, with 11 bases between. The CDR3 reads CASTLDGNQPQHF. DNA for the CDR3: TGTGCCAGCACCCTAGACGGTAATCAGCCCCAGCATTTT.

The chain couples TRBV20-1 to TRBJ1-5; weak D call: TRBD1 (6 bases). CDR3 length: 12 amino acids. Deletions cut 5 bases from V and 9 bases from J, with 14 bases between. Looked up from germline, CDR1 is DFQATT and CDR2 is SNEGSKA (reference sequence). The CDR3 DNA follows: TGCAGTGCTGGGGCGGCGGACAGGCCCCAGCATTTT. It specifies CSAGAADRPQHF.

There are a few counts of this clonotype. This chain connects TRBV3-1 to TRBJ2-2; 9 bases line up with TRBD2. The CDR3 is 16 amino acids. The germline gives CDR1 LGHDT, CDR2 YNNKEL (reference sequence). V lost 0 bases and J lost 6; bases outside the gene matches: 5. CDR3 coding DNA: TGTGCCAGCAGCCAAGATAATAGCGGGAGAGCCGGGGAGCTGTTTTTT. It translates to CASSQDNSGRAGELFF.

This chain joins TRBV7-9 and TRBJ2-6; TRBD1 aligns across 8 bases. The germline CDR1 and CDR2 sequences are SEHNR and FQNEAQ (reference sequence). With V trimmed by 3 bases and J by 1 base, 5 bases remained unmatched. There are 17 residues in the CDR3. The CDR3 sequence: CASSFPGGLSGANVLTF. The DNA of the CDR3 is TGTGCCAGCAGCTTCCCAGGGGGCCTTTCTGGGGCCAACGTCCTGACTTTC.

This clonotype was counted at least ten times. The chain couples TRBV4-1 to TRBJ2-7; TRBD1 matches 11 bases. Germline V lookup: CDR1 MGHRA, CDR2 YSYEKL. The CDR3 runs to 14 residues. The V segment lost 4 bases and the J segment 3 bases; nucleotides outside the gene matches: 2. CDR3 amino acids: CASSRTGGIYEQYF. In nucleotides, the CDR3 is TGCGCCAGCAGCCGGACAGGGGGCATCTACGAGCAGTACTTC.

The J gene is TRBJ1-5, the V gene TRBV20-1; 7 bases are a match to TRBD1. With V trimmed by 4 bases and J by 5 bases, 2 bases remained unmatched. Germline V CDR1 and CDR2: DFQATT, SNEGSKA (reference sequence). The CDR3 runs to 12 residues. The CDR3, as DNA: TGCAGTGCTAACAGGGGAGATCAGCCCCAGCATTTT. Its protein product is CSANRGDQPQHF.

This clonotype was observed a handful of times. The genes are TRBV7-2 and TRBJ1-3; D is undetermined. Germline CDR1 reads SGHTA; CDR2 reads FQGNSA. Trimming shortened V by 7 bases and J by 3 bases, and 22 bases separated the two germline ends. There are 17 residues in the CDR3. The CDR3 DNA reads as TGTGCCAGCACGCCGGATCCGGGCCGATGGGGTGGAAACACCATATATTTT. This codes for CASTPDPGRWGGNTIYF.